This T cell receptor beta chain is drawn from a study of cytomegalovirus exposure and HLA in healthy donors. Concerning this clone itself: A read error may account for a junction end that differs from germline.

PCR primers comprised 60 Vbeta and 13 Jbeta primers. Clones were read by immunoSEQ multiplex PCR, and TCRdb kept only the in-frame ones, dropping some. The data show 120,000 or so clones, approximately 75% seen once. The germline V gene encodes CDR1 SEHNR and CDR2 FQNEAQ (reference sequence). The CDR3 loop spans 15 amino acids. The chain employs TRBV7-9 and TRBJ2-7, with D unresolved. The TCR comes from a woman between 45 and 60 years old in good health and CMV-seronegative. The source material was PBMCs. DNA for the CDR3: TGTTCCAGCAGCTCCCTCGTAGGTGACACCTACGAGCAGTACTTC. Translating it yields CSSSSLVGDTYEQYF.